A single sample is the source of the 28 T cell receptor beta chains below, sequenced in a study of blood T cell repertoires in COVID-19. Repertoires were generated with immunoSEQ multiplex PCR, while TCRdb's copy carries only in-frame clones and drops some. In the table there are tens of thousands of clones, 70% to 90% of which are singletons. Sequencing was performed on peripheral blood. The receptors shown here come from a human donor in a cohort sampled during active COVID-19.

This sequence joins TRBV30 and TRBJ2-7; D possibly corresponds to TRBD2 (6 bases). Germline V CDR1 and CDR2: GTSNPN, SVGIG (reference sequence). This CDR3 is 14 amino acids long. Trimming took 0 bases from V and 2 from J, leaving 11 bases between them. The CDR3 region is CAWSVPPGAYEQYF. In DNA, the CDR3 is TGTGCCTGGAGTGTCCCCCCGGGGGCCTACGAGCAGTACTTC.

This clone was picked up a small number of times. This sequence joins TRBV25-1 and TRBJ2-5; TRBD1 matches at 8 bases. The V segment lost 4 bases and the J segment 2 bases; nucleotides outside the gene matches: 3. The CDR3 is 14 amino acids. Germline CDR1 is MGHDK and CDR2 is SYGVNS. The CDR3 DNA reads TGTGCCAGCAGTGGCGGGACAGGACAAGAGACCCAGTACTTC. It encodes CASSGGTGQETQYF.

The chain links TRBV7-3 to TRBJ1-3, with D perhaps matching TRBD1 (6 bases). Germline V gene data show CDR1 as SGHTA and CDR2 as FQGTGA. The CDR3 contains 16 residues. Trimming stripped 0 bases from V and 5 bases from J, with 14 bases between. CDR3 in amino acids: CASSLTFFQGRNTIYF. For the CDR3, the DNA is TGTGCCAGCAGCTTAACGTTTTTCCAGGGGAGAAACACCATATATTTT.

In its sample, this clone was seen once. The CDR3: CASSPLDRLGTDTQYF. CDR3 DNA: TGTGCCAGCTCACCTCTGGACAGGTTAGGCACAGATACGCAGTATTTT. This chain connects TRBV18 to TRBJ2-3; 7 bases fit TRBD1. From germline, CDR1 is KGHSH and CDR2 LQKENI. The CDR3 is 16 residues long. J lost 1 base, V lost 3 bases, and 7 bases had no gene match.

This chain links TRBV15 with TRBJ1-2; D may be TRBD1 (6 bases). The germline CDR1 and CDR2 sequences are LNHNV and YYDKDF (reference sequence). V was trimmed by 0 bases and J by 3 bases, leaving 11 bases between them. The CDR3 covers 15 residues. CDR3 protein: CATSRDGAGDYGYTF. CDR3 bases: TGTGCCACCAGCAGAGATGGGGCAGGGGACTATGGCTACACCTTC.

The J gene is TRBJ1-2, the V gene TRBV5-1; D possibly corresponds to TRBD1 (6 bases). Trimming pared 1 base from V and 0 bases from J, leaving 19 bases between. The germline gives CDR1 SGHRS, CDR2 YFSETQ. This CDR3 region has 18 residues. The CDR3 bases are TGCGCCAGCAGCTTGACAGGGACGGGACGAAGAGCTAACTATGGCTACACCTTC. This sequence encodes CASSLTGTGRRANYGYTF.

The chain links TRBV3-1 (or the pseudogene TRBV3-2) to TRBJ2-7; no clear D gene. V lost 0 bases and J lost 2, with 8 bases in between. CDR1 and CDR2 (germline): LGHDT, YNNKEL (reference sequence). The CDR3 loop spans 14 amino acids. The CDR3 is CASSQDLRPYEQYF. In DNA, the CDR3 is TGTGCCAGCAGCCAAGATCTACGCCCCTACGAGCAGTACTTC.

V gene TRBV18 combines with J gene TRBJ2-7; 7 nucleotides line up with TRBD2. CDR1 is KGHSH, CDR2 LQKENI, per germline. The CDR3 totals 12 residues. V lost 5 bases and J lost 6; bases outside the gene matches: 4. DNA for the CDR3: TGTGCCAGCTCAAGCGGGACCACCGAGCAGTACTTC. Translating it yields CASSSGTTEQYF.

The chain employs TRBV14 and TRBJ2-1, with TRBD1 matching 10 bases. CDR3 length equals 17 residues. Looked up from germline, CDR1 is SGHDN and CDR2 is FVKESK. V lost 0 bases, J lost 5 bases, and 7 bases stayed unmatched. CDR3 sequence reads: CASSQELGQGKNNEQFF. The DNA of the CDR3 is TGTGCCAGCAGCCAAGAGTTGGGACAGGGGAAAAACAATGAGCAGTTCTTC.

The gene calls are TRBV24-1 and TRBJ1-1; perhaps TRBD1 as D (6 bases). The CDR3 is made up of 16 amino acids. Germline assignment: CDR1 KGHDR and CDR2 SFDVKD. Trimming pared 1 base from V and 7 bases from J, leaving 18 bases between. This chain's CDR3 is CATSDFPVTGYSEAFF. CDR3 coding DNA: TGTGCCACCAGTGATTTTCCGGTCACAGGGTATAGTGAAGCTTTCTTT.

This sequence joins TRBV4-3 and TRBJ2-7; D may be TRBD2 (5 bases). Between the trimmed V and J ends, which lost 3 bases and 5 bases, there was a span of 14 bases. Germline CDR1 LGHNA, CDR2 YSLEER. The CDR3 extends over 14 amino acids. The CDR3 region has the DNA TGCGCCAGCAGCCAGAGAGCGGTCGCGGACGAGCAGTACTTC. Translating gives CASSQRAVADEQYF.

V is TRBV6-1 and J is TRBJ1-3; D is uncertain. Trimming stripped 2 bases from V and 0 bases from J, with 2 bases between. Germline V gene lookup returns CDR1 MNHNS and CDR2 SASEGT. The CDR3 sequence is 13 residues long. CDR3 bases: TGTGCCAGCAGTGAACACTCTGGAAACACCATATATTTT. As protein: CASSEHSGNTIYF.

This clone appeared a single time. The rearrangement joins TRBV5-1 to TRBJ2-1, with 7 positions matching TRBD2. In germline, CDR1 is SGHRS, CDR2 YFSETQ. This CDR3 has 15 amino acids. The trim removed 0 bases at V and 8 bases at J, leaving 8 bases unmatched. The CDR3 region is CASSLATGLDYEQFF. DNA of the CDR3: TGCGCCAGCAGCTTGGCCACCGGACTAGATTATGAGCAGTTCTTC.

V gene TRBV9 combines with J gene TRBJ2-7, with TRBD2 matching over 7 bases. The ends lost 0 bases at V and 3 bases at J; junction bases unmatched: 6. Germline CDR1 reads SGDLS; CDR2 reads YYNGEE. There are 15 residues in the CDR3. The CDR3 spells CASSVEAGVNYEQYF. CDR3 sequence (DNA): TGTGCCAGCAGCGTAGAGGCGGGGGTGAACTACGAGCAGTACTTC.

This rearrangement joins TRBV12-3 or TRBV12-4 to TRBJ1-3, with unresolved D. The CDR3 length is 13 residues. Between the trimmed V and J ends, which lost 0 bases and 12 bases, there was a span of 12 bases. CDR3 DNA sequence: TGTGCCAGCAGTTTAGCGAGGGCAGCCCTCATATATTTT. It yields the protein CASSLARAALIYF.

This chain joins TRBV9 and TRBJ1-2; D is perhaps TRBD1 (6 bases). Trimming took 4 bases from V and 2 from J, leaving 15 bases between them. From germline, CDR1 is SGDLS and CDR2 YYNGEE. The CDR3 runs to 15 residues. CDR3 DNA: TGTGCCAGCAGCTCACCCCCAGGGGAGAACTATGGCTACACCTTC. Translation: CASSSPPGENYGYTF.

The chain uses TRBV7-2 and TRBJ1-2; TRBD1 agrees at 7 bases. The length of the CDR3 is 17 residues. CDR1 and CDR2 (germline): SGHTA, FQGNSA. Losses at the gene ends were 4 bases for V and 3 bases for J; bases not matched to a gene: 14. The CDR3, as DNA: TGTGCCAGCAGCTCTCCACCTCCCTCAGGGACAGACTATGGCTACACCTTC. Protein product: CASSSPPPSGTDYGYTF.

A remark on this clone: Additional DNA sequences in this sample encode the identical CDR3. V is TRBV4-1 and J is TRBJ1-1; D ambiguous. CDR1 is MGHRA, CDR2 YSYEKL, per germline. Trimming pared 1 base from V and 7 bases from J, leaving 7 bases between. The CDR3 consists of 12 residues. CDR3 protein: CASSQGADEAFF. In DNA form, the CDR3 reads TGCGCCAGCAGCCAAGGGGCCGATGAAGCTTTCTTT.

The J gene is TRBJ1-1, the V gene TRBV3-1 (or the pseudogene TRBV3-2), with 11 bases lining up with TRBD1. The CDR3 is made up of 14 amino acids. V shed 4 bases, J shed 6 bases, and the junction held 4 bases outside the gene matches. Germline lookup yields CDR1 LGHDT and CDR2 YNNKEL (reference sequence). The CDR3, as DNA: TGTGCCAGCAGCCTAGGACAGGGGGCTTCTGAAGCTTTCTTT. Amino acid sequence: CASSLGQGASEAFF.

This chain links TRBV9 with TRBJ2-5; TRBD1 aligns across 8 bases. CDR1 is SGDLS, CDR2 YYNGEE, per germline. There are 15 residues in the CDR3. V lost 4 bases to trimming and J lost 9 bases; unmatched junction nucleotides: 14. The DNA of the CDR3 is TGTGCCAGCAGCAAAATGACAGGGGAAGGGTGGGCCCAGTACTTC. Translation gives CASSKMTGEGWAQYF.

V usage is TRBV7-8 and J usage is TRBJ2-7, with 9 bases identical to TRBD1. The germline CDR1 and CDR2 sequences are SGHVS and FQNEAQ. The CDR3 runs to 14 residues. With 1 base clipped from V and 5 bases from J, the junction kept 3 bases outside the gene matches. The CDR3 nucleotides read TGTGCCAGCAGCTTAGTACAGGGGGCCCACGAGCAGTACTTC. Protein sequence: CASSLVQGAHEQYF.

The chain couples TRBV5-6 to TRBJ1-4; D is uncertain. Germline CDR1 and CDR2: SGHDT and YYEEEE. The CDR3 totals 13 residues. Trimming took 2 bases from V and 8 from J, leaving 10 bases between them. The CDR3, as DNA: TGTGCCAGCAGCTTTGGTGCGGGGGAAAAACTGTTTTTT. Translation gives CASSFGAGEKLFF.

The chain uses TRBV5-4 and TRBJ2-1; tentative D call: TRBD1 (5 bases). This CDR3 spans 15 amino acids. Germline V gives CDR1 SGHNT, CDR2 YYREEE (reference sequence). V was trimmed by 2 bases and J by 2 bases, leaving 11 bases between them. CDR3 coding DNA: TGTGCCAGCAGCTTAGGGGCAACCACCTACAATGAGCAGTTCTTC. Its protein is CASSLGATTYNEQFF.

V gene TRBV5-1 combines with J gene TRBJ2-5; the D gene is possibly TRBD1 (5 bases). The V end was cut by 0 bases, the J end by 3 bases, with 9 bases between. Germline loops: CDR1 SGHRS, CDR2 YFSETQ. The CDR3 runs 14 residues. The DNA of the CDR3 is TGCGCCAGCAGCTTGGTCGCAGGGAAAGAGACCCAGTACTTC. Residues: CASSLVAGKETQYF.

This clone was observed a single time. V usage is TRBV9 and J usage is TRBJ2-7; no clear D. The germline V gene encodes CDR1 SGDLS and CDR2 YYNGEE. Between the trimmed V and J ends, which lost 0 bases and 0 bases, there was a span of 10 bases. The CDR3 sequence is 15 residues long. CDR3 sequence: CASSVGAASSYEQYF. The CDR3 bases are TGTGCCAGCAGCGTAGGTGCAGCTAGCTCCTACGAGCAGTACTTC.

The rearrangement uses TRBV13 and TRBJ2-6; TRBD1 is a possible D gene (6 bases). The V end was cut by 2 bases, the J end by 0 bases, with 11 bases between. The germline CDR1 and CDR2 sequences are PRHDT and FYEKMQ (reference sequence). This CDR3 spans 17 amino acids. The CDR3 region has the DNA TGTGCCAGCAGCTTAATCAGGGGCCCCTCTGGGGCCAACGTCCTGACTTTC. It yields the protein CASSLIRGPSGANVLTF.

The chain employs TRBV13 and TRBJ1-1; TRBD1 aligns across 11 bases. The CDR3 contains 16 residues. Germline CDR1 PRHDT, CDR2 FYEKMQ (reference sequence). J lost 3 bases, V lost 5 bases, and 8 bases had no gene match. The CDR3 bases are TGTGCCAGCAGCCCGCGGACAGGGGGCGGAGACACTGAAGCTTTCTTT. This encodes CASSPRTGGGDTEAFF.

The chain couples TRBV9 to TRBJ1-4; TRBD1 is a possible D gene (5 bases). V lost 7 bases and J lost 5, with 12 bases in between. CDR1 SGDLS and CDR2 YYNGEE come from the germline V gene. The CDR3 runs to 13 residues. CDR3 sequence (DNA): TGTGCCAGCGCAGGACACCAAAATGAAAAACTGTTTTTT. Translation gives CASAGHQNEKLFF.